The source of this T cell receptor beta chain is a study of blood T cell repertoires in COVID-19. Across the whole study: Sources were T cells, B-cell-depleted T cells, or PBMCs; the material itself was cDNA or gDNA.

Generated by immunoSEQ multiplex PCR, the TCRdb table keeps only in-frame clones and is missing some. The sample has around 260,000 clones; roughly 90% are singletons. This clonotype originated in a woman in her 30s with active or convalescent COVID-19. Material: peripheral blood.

CDR3: CSASQGARGYTF. The CDR3 region has the DNA TGCAGTGCTAGTCAGGGGGCGCGGGGCTACACCTTC. The rearrangement uses TRBV20-1 and TRBJ1-2; 8 positions agree with TRBD1. Trimming removed 3 bases from V and 8 bases from J; junction bases left unmatched: 5. This CDR3 has 12 amino acids. Germline V lookup: CDR1 DFQATT, CDR2 SNEGSKA (reference sequence).